This T cell receptor (beta chain) was recovered during a study of cytomegalovirus exposure and HLA in healthy donors. The PCR had 60 Vbeta and 13 Jbeta primers. Using immunoSEQ multiplex PCR, the repertoire was profiled, and TCRdb retains in-frame clones only, with some absent. In all, the sample yields about 20,000 clones. The CDR3 is 13 amino acids. Germline lookup yields CDR1 SGHAT and CDR2 FQNNGV. V lost 1 base and J 3 bases, leaving 7 bases between the germline ends. The clonotype originates from a man in his sixties in good health and CMV-seropositive. The sequencing input was PBMCs. This chain joins TRBV11-2 and TRBJ2-7; no clear D gene. The CDR3 coding sequence is TGTGCCAGCAGCTTAGTAGTCGGCTACGAGCAGTACTTC. Its translation is CASSLVVGYEQYF. Together with reference TRBV11-2 and TRBJ2-7, the CDR3 gives the full variable domain: EAGVAQSPRYKIIEKRQSVAFWCNPISGHATLYWYQQILGQGPKLLIQFQNNGVVDDSQLPKDRFSAERLKGVDSTLKIQPAKLEDSAVYLCASSLVVGYEQYFGPGTRLTVT.